Below are 7 T cell receptor beta chains sequenced from a single sample in a study of early T cells in non-severe SARS-CoV-2 infection. TCRdb re-called the 5' RACE reads with MiXCR, one entry per CDR3 protein. The sample yields around 50,000 distinct CDR3 sequences, 12% seen once. The sample was whole blood. All receptors derive from an adult who was a healthcare worker with PCR-confirmed SARS-CoV-2 infection or an uninfected control (not recorded which).

In its sample, this clonotype was seen many times. The genes are TRBV6-5 and TRBJ2-3; the match to TRBD2 covers 7 bases. The CDR3 spans 17 residues. The V segment lost 10 bases and the J segment 10 bases; nucleotides outside the gene matches: 26. Germline assignment: CDR1 MNHEY and CDR2 SVGAGI. The CDR3 region is CATSPNPTGTTSSAQYF. Written as DNA, the CDR3 is TGTGCCACCAGCCCGAACCCGACGGGGACTACATCCTCAGCGCAGTATTTT.

This clonotype was counted many times. The chain recombines TRBV6-2 or TRBV6-3 with TRBJ1-5; D unresolved. The ends were cut back, 5 bases at V and 5 bases at J, with 25 bases in the middle. The germline V gene encodes CDR1 MNHEY and CDR2 SVGEGT. The CDR3 length is 18 residues. CDR3: CASSLLRRSRPWDQPQHF. DNA of the CDR3: TGTGCCAGCAGTCTTCTCCGTCGGTCCCGGCCGTGGGATCAGCCCCAGCATTTT.

This clonotype came up once. A much larger clone differs from this one at a single base, so this may be a read error. This chain uses TRBV20-1 with TRBJ1-1; D uncertain. CDR3 length: 12 residues. CDR1 and CDR2 (germline): DFQATT, SNEGSKA (reference sequence). CDR3 coding DNA: TGCAGTGCTAGAGATAAGAGCACTGAAGCTCTCTTT. Amino acid sequence: CSARDKSTEALF.

This clonotype was found a few times. The chain carries TRBV12-3 or TRBV12-4 and TRBJ2-6; TRBD2 aligns across 13 bases. With 6 bases clipped from V and 2 bases from J, the junction kept 7 bases outside the gene matches. The CDR3 sequence is 18 residues long. For the CDR3, the DNA is TGTGCCAGCAGCCCCAGACTAGCGGGAGGAGCTGGGGCCAACGTCCTGACTTTC. Its translation: CASSPRLAGGAGANVLTF.

This clonotype was detected ten times or more. V and J are TRBV7-8 and TRBJ1-1; a weak D match, TRBD1 (5 bases). CDR3 length: 14 residues. V lost 5 bases to trimming and J lost 3 bases, with 13 bases between them. The germline V gene has CDR1 SGHVS and CDR2 FQNEAQ. CDR3 protein: CASSRRAGHTEAFF. CDR3 nucleotides: TGTGCCAGCAGCCGCCGGGCAGGGCACACTGAAGCTTTCTTT.

This clonotype was counted only a few times. The gene calls are TRBV12-3 or TRBV12-4 and TRBJ2-3, with 9 bases aligning to TRBD2. The CDR3 loop spans 13 amino acids. V lost 11 bases to trimming and J lost 2 bases; unmatched junction nucleotides: 5. Here the CDR3 DNA reads TGTGCCGCCGGGACTAGCTTCACAGATACGCAGTATTTT. It is translated as CAAGTSFTDTQYF.

V and J are TRBV7-8 and TRBJ2-3, with no clear D. Germline CDR1 is SGHVS and CDR2 is FQNEAQ. The CDR3 totals 12 residues. The V end lost 5 bases, the J end lost 2 bases, and 5 bases lay between the germline ends. In DNA form, the CDR3 reads TGTGCCAGCAGCAACAACACAGATACGCAGTATTTT. Translation: CASSNNTDTQYF.